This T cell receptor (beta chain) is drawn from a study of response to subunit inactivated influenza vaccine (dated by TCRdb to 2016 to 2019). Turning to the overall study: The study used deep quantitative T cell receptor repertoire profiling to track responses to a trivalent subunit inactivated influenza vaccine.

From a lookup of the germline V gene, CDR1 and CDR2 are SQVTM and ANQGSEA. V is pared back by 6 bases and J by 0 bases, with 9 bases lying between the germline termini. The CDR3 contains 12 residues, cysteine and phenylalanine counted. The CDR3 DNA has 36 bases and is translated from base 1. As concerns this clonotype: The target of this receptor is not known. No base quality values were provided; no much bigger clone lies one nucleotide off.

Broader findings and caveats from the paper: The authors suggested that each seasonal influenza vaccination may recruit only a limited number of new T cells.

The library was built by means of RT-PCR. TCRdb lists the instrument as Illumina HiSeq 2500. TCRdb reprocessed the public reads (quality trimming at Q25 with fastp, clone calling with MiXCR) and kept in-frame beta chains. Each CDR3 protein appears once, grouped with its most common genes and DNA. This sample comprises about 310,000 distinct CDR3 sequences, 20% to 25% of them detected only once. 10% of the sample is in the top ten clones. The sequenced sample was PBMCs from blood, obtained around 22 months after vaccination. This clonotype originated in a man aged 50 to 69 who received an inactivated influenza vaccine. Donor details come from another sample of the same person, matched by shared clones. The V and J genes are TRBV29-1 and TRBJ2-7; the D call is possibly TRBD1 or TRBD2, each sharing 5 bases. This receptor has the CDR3 CSVGTDSYEQYF. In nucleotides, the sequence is TGCAGCGTGGGGACGGACTCCTACGAGCAGTACTTC.